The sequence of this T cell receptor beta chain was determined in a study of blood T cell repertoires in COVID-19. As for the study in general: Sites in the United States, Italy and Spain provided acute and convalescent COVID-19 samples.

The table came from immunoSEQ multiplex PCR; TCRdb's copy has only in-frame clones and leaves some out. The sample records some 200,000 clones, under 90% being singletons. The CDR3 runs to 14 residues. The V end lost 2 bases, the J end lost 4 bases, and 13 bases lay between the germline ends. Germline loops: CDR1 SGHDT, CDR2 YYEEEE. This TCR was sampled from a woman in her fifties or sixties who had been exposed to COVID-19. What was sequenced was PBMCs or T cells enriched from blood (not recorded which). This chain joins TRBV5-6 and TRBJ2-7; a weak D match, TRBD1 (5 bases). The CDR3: CASSFLAGSYEQYF. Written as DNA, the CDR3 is TGTGCCAGCAGCTTCCTGGCAGGGTCATACGAGCAGTACTTC.